These 10 T cell receptor beta chains originate from one sample sequenced in a study of T-cell memory formation after mild COVID-19. A single record per CDR3 protein comes from TCRdb applying MiXCR to the 5' RACE reads. The sample contains 250,000 to 350,000 distinct CDR3 sequences, about 17% of which appear only once. The sample consisted of PBMCs or a T cell subset sorted from them (not recorded which). The receptors stem from a man between 18 and 29 years old who had mild COVID-19 (a few samples of this study predate the infection). Cell type and time point are not known.

There are a few counts of this clonotype. This chain uses TRBV3-1 with TRBJ2-1; 7 bases align to TRBD2. V lost 0 bases, J lost 9 bases, and 5 bases stayed unmatched. The CDR3 is 14 residues long. Germline V gives CDR1 LGHDT, CDR2 YNNKEL (reference sequence). CDR3 region: CASSQESVAGEQFF. The DNA for the CDR3 is TGTGCCAGCAGCCAAGAGTCTGTAGCGGGTGAGCAGTTCTTC.

This clonotype was seen only a few times. The gene calls are TRBV4-3 and TRBJ1-4; D not resolved. V was cut by 4 bases and J by 0 bases, with 12 bases left in between. Germline CDR1 and CDR2: LGHNA and YSLEER. This CDR3 has 16 amino acids. CDR3 in DNA: TGCGCCAGCAGCCTTCTCGTAGATTCAACTAATGAAAAACTGTTTTTT. Protein sequence: CASSLLVDSTNEKLFF.

This clonotype was seen many times. J is TRBJ2-7 and V is TRBV7-9, with 9 bases aligning to TRBD2. Germline V CDR1 and CDR2: SEHNR, FQNEAQ (reference sequence). V dropped 5 bases and J dropped 5; count of bases not matched to a gene: 7. The CDR3 is made up of 14 amino acids. The DNA for the CDR3 is TGTGCCAGCAGCCTAGTGATAGCGGGGGACGAGCAGTACTTC. Protein product: CASSLVIAGDEQYF.

The chain uses TRBV7-2 and TRBJ1-5; no clear D. CDR1 SGHTA and CDR2 FQGNSA come from the germline V gene. This CDR3 spans 18 amino acids. V lost 4 bases, J lost 6 bases, and 25 bases lay in between. CDR3 bases: TGTGCCAGCAGCTCGACCCACATAGGAGCACGGATTGGTCAGCCCCAGCATTTT. Translation gives CASSSTHIGARIGQPQHF.

The chain employs TRBV5-1 and TRBJ1-1, with 8 nucleotides matching TRBD1. Germline CDR1 is SGHRS and CDR2 is YFSETQ. Losses at the gene ends were 5 bases for V and 1 base for J; bases not matched to a gene: 1. This CDR3 region has 13 residues. The DNA for the CDR3 is TGCGCCAGCAGGGGACAGGAGAACACTGAAGCTTTCTTT. Its protein product is CASRGQENTEAFF. The full variable domain, in which reference TRBV5-1 and TRBJ1-1 provide the parts outside the CDR3, is KAGVTQTPRYLIKTRGQQVTLSCSPISGHRSVSWYQQTPGQGLQFLFEYFSETQRNKGNFPGRFSGRQFSNSRSEMNVSTLELGDSALYLCASRGQENTEAFFGQGTRLTVV.

The V and J genes are TRBV19 and TRBJ1-1; TRBD1 might be the D (6 bases). Germline V gene lookup returns CDR1 LNHDA and CDR2 SQIVND (reference sequence). This CDR3 comprises 14 residues. Trimming took 7 bases from V and 5 from J, leaving 17 bases between them. The CDR3, as DNA: TGTGCCAGTACTCAGGGGAGAAGGACTACTGAAGCTTTCTTT. Translating it yields CASTQGRRTTEAFF.

In this sample, this clonotype turned up many times. V usage is TRBV5-1 and J usage is TRBJ2-1, with TRBD1 as a possible D gene (6 bases). This CDR3 comprises 15 residues. Germline-derived CDR1 and CDR2 are SGHRS and YFSETQ. V was clipped by 0 bases and J by 15 bases, with 22 bases between them. The CDR3 here is CASSLVQGSVGWSFF. The CDR3 coding sequence is TGCGCCAGCAGCTTGGTTCAGGGGTCTGTTGGGTGGTCGTTCTTC. Full variable domain (rest looked up from reference TRBV5-1 and TRBJ2-1): KAGVTQTPRYLIKTRGQQVTLSCSPISGHRSVSWYQQTPGQGLQFLFEYFSETQRNKGNFPGRFSGRQFSNSRSEMNVSTLELGDSALYLCASSLVQGSVGWSFFGPGTRLTVL.

This clonotype was recorded at least ten times. CDR3 bases: TGCGCCAGCAGCTTGCCGGGCGAAGAGACCCAGTACTTC. Translated, it gives CASSLPGEETQYF. J is TRBJ2-5 and V is TRBV5-1, with unresolved D. Per germline, CDR1 SGHRS and CDR2 YFSETQ. CDR3 length: 13 residues. With 1 base removed from V and 3 bases from J, the gap between germline ends came to 7 bases.

This clonotype was counted only a few times. This sequence joins TRBV5-6 and TRBJ1-1; no clear D. This CDR3 contains 12 residues. The germline gives CDR1 SGHDT, CDR2 YYEEEE. V lost 0 bases to trimming and J lost 7 bases, with 7 bases between them. As DNA, the CDR3 is TGTGCCAGCAGCTTGGCCGCTAATGAAGCTTTCTTT. The encoded protein is CASSLAANEAFF.

There are many counts of this clonotype. The chain couples TRBV6-6 to TRBJ2-7; possible D gene TRBD2, 5 bases. The CDR3 covers 13 residues. V lost 2 bases and J lost 7, with 12 bases in between. The germline V gene encodes CDR1 MNHNY and CDR2 SVGAGI (reference sequence). CDR3 bases: TGTGCCAGCAGTTACGGTATCCCGGGGGAGCAGTACGTC. Its protein product is CASSYGIPGEQYV.